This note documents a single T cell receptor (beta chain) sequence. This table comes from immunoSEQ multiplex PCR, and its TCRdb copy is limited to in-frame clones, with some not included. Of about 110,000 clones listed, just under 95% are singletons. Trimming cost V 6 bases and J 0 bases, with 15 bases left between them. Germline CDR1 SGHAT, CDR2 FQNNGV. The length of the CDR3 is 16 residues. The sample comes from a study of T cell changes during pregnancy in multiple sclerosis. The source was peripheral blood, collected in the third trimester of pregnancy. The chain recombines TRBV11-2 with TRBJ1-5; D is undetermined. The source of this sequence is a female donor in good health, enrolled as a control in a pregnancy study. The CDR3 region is CASSGVGGGSNQPQHF. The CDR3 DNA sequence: TGTGCCAGCAGTGGCGTAGGAGGAGGTAGCAATCAGCCCCAGCATTTT.